This T cell receptor (beta chain) was sequenced for a study of T cells in Graves' hyperthyroidism and ophthalmopathy. Turning to the study itself: It was at initial diagnosis, before any treatment, that peripheral blood was collected. Study conclusions and caveats: Most clonotypes expanded in thyroid above 0.001 were likewise present in blood.

Concerning this clonotype: The target antigen is unknown.

The blood specimen was taken at initial hyperthyroidism diagnosis, before any ophthalmopathy symptoms. Using RNA transcripts as the source, TCR beta CDR3 regions were amplified. The HTBI primer set drove a first-round RT-PCR of the TCR CDR3. TCRdb used MiXCR to reprocess the multiplex PCR reads, holding one entry per CDR3 protein. The data hold under 300,000 distinct CDR3 sequences, with 10% to 15% observed a single time. The CDR3 length is 15 residues. V lost 5 bases and J 0 bases, leaving 11 bases between the germline ends. The sequence came from a woman aged 25 to 39 with Graves' hyperthyroidism that later progressed to Graves' ophthalmopathy. Sequencing input: blood. V is TRBV12-3 or TRBV12-4 and J is TRBJ1-5, with D possibly being TRBD1 (5 bases). The chain's CDR3 is CASSGGSNSNQPQHF. The CDR3 coding sequence is TGTGCCAGCAGTGGGGGGAGCAATAGCAATCAGCCCCAGCATTTT.